This TCR beta chain was captured by sequencing in a study of blood T cell repertoires in COVID-19. The wider study: Nucleic acid was either cDNA or gDNA, and it came from T cells, B-cell-depleted T cells, or PBMCs.

In the authors' workflow: Estimated nucleated cell counts came from reference gene primer amplification. The data were produced by immunoSEQ multiplex PCR, yet TCRdb's version contains in-frame clones alone and is incomplete. That table is the source of V, J and clone size, and D and trimming were worked out from the DNA. The sample includes some 360,000 clones, around 87% seen only once; the top ten take about 2.5%. The CDR3 sequence is 15 residues long. Germline values: CDR1 SEHNR, CDR2 FQNEAQ (reference sequence). J was trimmed by 2 bases and V by 4 bases; bases with no gene match: 4. The sequenced sample consisted of peripheral blood. The rearrangement joins TRBV7-9 to TRBJ1-5; 8 nucleotides match TRBD1. The clonotype was recovered from a woman in her sixties with COVID-19, enrolled during active disease. CDR3 nucleotide sequence: TGTGCCAGCAGCTGGACAGGGAATGGCAATCAGCCCCAGCATTTT. Encoded protein: CASSWTGNGNQPQHF.